This T cell receptor beta chain was captured by sequencing in a study of T cells after yellow fever vaccination. Findings and limits, study-wide: A small share of clonotypes appeared in both CD4 and CD8 compartments. Sorted repertoires could include abundant contaminating clonotypes from bulk cells. Though weaker, the secondary response peaked faster, on day 5 versus 15.

TCRdb re-derived calls from the 5' RACE reads in MiXCR, one entry per CDR3 protein. Here the sample spans 450,000 to 550,000 distinct CDR3 sequences, approximately 21% being singletons. The germline CDR1 and CDR2 sequences are KGHSH and LQKENI. V lost 3 bases, J lost 1 base, and 4 bases stayed unmatched. The CDR3 is 16 residues long. Notes on this clonotype: The antigen remains undetermined.

The sample in question was PBMCs, obtained 15 days after the yellow fever booster vaccination. The source is a man aged 25-45 years who received the YFV17D yellow fever vaccine. This rearrangement joins TRBV18 to TRBJ2-2; 8 positions agree with TRBD2. Here the CDR3 DNA reads TGTGCCAGCTCACCGTCAAGCGGGAGGAACACCGGGGAGCTGTTTTTT. Protein: CASSPSSGRNTGELFF.